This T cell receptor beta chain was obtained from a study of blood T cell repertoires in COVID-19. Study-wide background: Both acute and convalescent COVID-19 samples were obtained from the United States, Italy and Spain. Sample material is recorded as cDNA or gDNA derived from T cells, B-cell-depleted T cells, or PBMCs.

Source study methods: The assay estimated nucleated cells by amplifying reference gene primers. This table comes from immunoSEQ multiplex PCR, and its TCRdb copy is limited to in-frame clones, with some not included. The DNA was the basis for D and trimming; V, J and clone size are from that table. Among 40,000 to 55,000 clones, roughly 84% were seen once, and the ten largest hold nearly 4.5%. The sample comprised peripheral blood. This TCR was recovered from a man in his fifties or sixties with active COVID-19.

CDR3 region: CASSEAGLAETQYF. The CDR3 nucleotides read TGTGCCAGCAGTGAAGCAGGACTAGCAGAGACCCAGTACTTC. This chain joins TRBV6-1 and TRBJ2-5; 8 bases are a match to TRBD2. V was pared by 0 bases and J by 4 bases, with 1 base of the junction left unmatched. CDR1 and CDR2 (germline): MNHNS, SASEGT. The CDR3 is made up of 14 amino acids.